These 13 T cell receptor beta chains originate from one sample sequenced in a study of T cell responses to AZD1222 COVID-19 vaccine. Here immunoSEQ multiplex PCR was the method, and the copy in TCRdb shows in-frame clones only, minus some. Of 100,000 to 150,000 clones listed, 90% are singletons. The sample in question was peripheral blood, obtained on day 0 of AZD1222 vaccination. Source of these receptors: an adult in good health.

The chain combines TRBV19 with TRBJ1-5; maybe TRBD1 (6 bases). V was shortened by 2 bases and J by 3 bases, with 17 bases between the two germline ends. The length of the CDR3 is 17 residues. Germline V gives CDR1 LNHDA, CDR2 SQIVND (reference sequence). The CDR3 DNA follows: TGTGCCAGTAGTATACAGGGGACATTCCCACTCAATCAGCCCCAGCATTTT. Its protein product is CASSIQGTFPLNQPQHF.

The chain has TRBV14 and TRBJ2-1; 8 bases fit TRBD2. This CDR3 is built from 15 residues. V was clipped by 2 bases and J by 8 bases; unmatched bases: 8. Germline loops: CDR1 SGHDN, CDR2 FVKESK. CDR3 protein: CASSQYSGGPYEQFF. The CDR3 DNA reads as TGTGCCAGCAGCCAATATTCGGGAGGGCCCTATGAGCAGTTCTTC.

V usage is TRBV11-2 and J usage is TRBJ2-3, with D possibly called TRBD1 or TRBD2 (5 bases each). Trimming took 5 bases from V and 2 from J, leaving 8 bases between them. The CDR3 consists of 13 residues. Germline lookup yields CDR1 SGHAT and CDR2 FQNNGV. The CDR3 protein is CASSGTTTDTQYF. CDR3 DNA: TGTGCCAGCAGCGGGACCACCACAGATACGCAGTATTTT.

This chain links TRBV28 with TRBJ2-1; 7 bases fit TRBD1. Looked up from germline, CDR1 is MDHEN and CDR2 is SYDVKM. This CDR3 spans 15 amino acids. Trimming at V came to 5 bases and at J to 9 bases, leaving 13 bases not matched to a gene. The CDR3 loop reads CASSTNRQGIGEQFF. The CDR3, as DNA: TGTGCCAGCAGTACCAACCGACAGGGTATCGGTGAGCAGTTCTTC.

V and J are TRBV27 and TRBJ2-7, with D possibly called TRBD1 or TRBD2 (5 bases each). CDR1 is MNHEY and CDR2 is SMNVEV in the germline V gene (reference sequence). Trimming removed 4 bases from V and 2 bases from J, with 18 bases in between. The CDR3 covers 16 residues. CDR3 sequence reads: CASSWGMGTDTYEQYF. The CDR3 DNA follows: TGTGCCAGCAGTTGGGGAATGGGGACGGACACCTACGAGCAGTACTTC.

This chain links TRBV7-9 with TRBJ1-4; TRBD1 is a possible D gene (6 bases). The CDR3 contains 17 residues. Germline assignment: CDR1 SEHNR and CDR2 FQNEAQ (reference sequence). The V and J ends lost 1 base and 7 bases respectively, with 19 bases between them. CDR3 region: CASSLVWGRGRGEKLFF. The CDR3 bases are TGTGCCAGCAGCTTAGTCTGGGGGCGCGGGCGTGGTGAAAAACTGTTTTTT.

This chain links TRBV11-2 with TRBJ2-3; D might be TRBD1 (6 bases). V dropped 5 bases and J dropped 2 bases, with 14 bases sitting between them. CDR1 and CDR2 from the germline V gene are SGHAT and FQNNGV. CDR3 length: 15 amino acids. CDR3: CASSRPTGPTDTQYF. CDR3 sequence (DNA): TGTGCCAGCAGCCGTCCGACAGGACCCACAGATACGCAGTATTTT.

The chain is built from TRBV30 and TRBJ2-5, with 9 nucleotides matching TRBD2. Per germline, CDR1 GTSNPN and CDR2 SVGIG (reference sequence). With V trimmed by 5 bases and J by 0 bases, 10 bases remained unmatched. CDR3 length equals 16 residues. DNA of the CDR3: TGTGCCTGGGGTAGTGGGACTAGCAGCTACCAAGAGACCCAGTACTTC. Protein: CAWGSGTSSYQETQYF.

The chain couples TRBV6-1 to TRBJ1-6; D call uncertain. There are 18 residues in the CDR3. Trimming shortened V by 2 bases and J by 0 bases, and 14 bases separated the two germline ends. Germline CDR1 is MNHNS and CDR2 is SASEGT. DNA for the CDR3: TGTGCCAGCAGTGAAAAAGGAACTTCAAGCTCCTATAATTCACCCCTCCACTTT. Protein: CASSEKGTSSSYNSPLHF.

This chain links TRBV2 with TRBJ1-1; no clear D. CDR3 size: 13 residues. Trimming cost V 3 bases and J 6 bases, with 11 bases left between them. Germline values: CDR1 SNHLY, CDR2 FYNNEI. CDR3 loop: CASSDEGYSEAFF. CDR3 in DNA: TGTGCCAGCAGTGATGAGGGCTATTCTGAAGCTTTCTTT.

This clone was observed once. The chain recombines TRBV27 with TRBJ1-4, with D possibly being TRBD1 (5 bases). Trimming shortened V by 4 bases and J by 10 bases, and 19 bases separated the two germline ends. The CDR3 has 15 amino acids. Germline V lookup: CDR1 MNHEY, CDR2 SMNVEV (reference sequence). The CDR3 region has the DNA TGTGCCAGCAGTTCCCTTTCTGGTGGGAGGGGAAAACTGTTTTTT. The encoded protein is CASSSLSGGRGKLFF.

This clone has only one observation. The chain employs TRBV5-8 and TRBJ2-7, with D possibly being TRBD2 (7 bases). The CDR3 sequence is 15 residues long. Germline lookup yields CDR1 SGHTS and CDR2 YDEGEE. Trimming took 9 bases from V and 3 from J, leaving 22 bases between them. This CDR3 reads CATSLGGGPGYEQYF. The CDR3 bases are TGTGCCACTTCCTTAGGGGGAGGGCCCGGCTACGAGCAGTACTTC.

This clone appeared once. The chain recombines TRBV5-1 with TRBJ2-4, with D perhaps TRBD1 or TRBD2 (6 bases each). The CDR3 covers 17 residues. Trimming took off 0 bases at V and 0 bases at J, with 13 bases between the two ends. CDR1 is SGHRS, CDR2 YFSETQ, per germline. CDR3 region: CASSLERGLGAKNIQYF. The CDR3 nucleotides read TGCGCCAGCAGCTTGGAACGGGGGCTTGGAGCCAAAAACATTCAGTACTTC.